This TCR beta chain was found in a study of CD8 T cells in Susac syndrome. General study points: A relatively small number of individuals underwent TCR sequencing and HLA analysis.

About this clonotype: Its matching antigen is unknown.

The patients who served as multiple sclerosis controls were treatment-naive and had stable or active relapsing-remitting disease that fulfilled the revised McDonald criteria. Purification of the CD8+ and CD4+ T cells relied on negative isolation, and TEMRA cells underwent FACS enrichment. In germline, CDR1 is DFQATT, CDR2 SNEGSKA (reference sequence). V was clipped by 6 bases and J by 0 bases, with 18 bases between them. The CDR3 length is 15 residues. It was with random hexamers that roughly 0.45 to 1 ug RNA was reverse transcribed. Across 54 Vbeta and 13 Jbeta, immunoSEQ multiplex PCR amplified TCR beta CDR3. TCRdb reprocessed the immunoSEQ multiplex PCR reads with MiXCR, giving one entry per CDR3 protein. The sample yields around 270,000 distinct CDR3 sequences, roughly 85% seen once.

V is TRBV20-1 and J is TRBJ2-7; no definite D call. This receptor was identified in a human donor with multiple sclerosis. The specimen sequenced was CD8+ T cells from PBMCs. CDR3 loop: CSAAPLGGISYEQYF. CDR3 nucleotide sequence: TGCAGTGCCGCGCCCCTCGGCGGAATCTCCTACGAGCAGTACTTC.